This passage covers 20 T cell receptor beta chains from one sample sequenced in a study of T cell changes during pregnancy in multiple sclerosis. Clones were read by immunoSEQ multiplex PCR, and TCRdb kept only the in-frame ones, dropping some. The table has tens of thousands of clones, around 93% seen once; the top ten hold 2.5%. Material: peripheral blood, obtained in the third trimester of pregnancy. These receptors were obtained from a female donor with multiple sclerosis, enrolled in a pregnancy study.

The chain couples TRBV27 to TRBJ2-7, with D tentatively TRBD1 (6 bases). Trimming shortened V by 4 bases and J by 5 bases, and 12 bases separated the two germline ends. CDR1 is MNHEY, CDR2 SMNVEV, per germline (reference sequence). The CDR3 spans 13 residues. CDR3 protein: CASSYTGTHEQYF. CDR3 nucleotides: TGTGCCAGCAGTTACACAGGGACCCACGAGCAGTACTTC.

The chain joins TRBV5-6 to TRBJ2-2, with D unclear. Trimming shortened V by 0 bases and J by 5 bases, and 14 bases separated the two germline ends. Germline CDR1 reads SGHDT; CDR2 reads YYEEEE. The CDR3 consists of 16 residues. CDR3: CASSLDRISFTGELFF. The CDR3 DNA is TGTGCCAGCAGCTTGGACAGAATATCCTTTACCGGGGAGCTGTTTTTT.

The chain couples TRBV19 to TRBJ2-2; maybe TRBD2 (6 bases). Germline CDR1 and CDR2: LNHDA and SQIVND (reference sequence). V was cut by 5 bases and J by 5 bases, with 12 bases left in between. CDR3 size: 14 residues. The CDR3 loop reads CASSPTRGTGELFF. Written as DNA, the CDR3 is TGTGCCAGTAGTCCGACACGGGGGACCGGGGAGCTGTTTTTT.

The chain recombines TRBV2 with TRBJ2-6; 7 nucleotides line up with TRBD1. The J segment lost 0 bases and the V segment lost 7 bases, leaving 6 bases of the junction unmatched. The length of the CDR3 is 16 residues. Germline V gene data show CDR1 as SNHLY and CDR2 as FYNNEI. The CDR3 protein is CASKPGQHSGANVLTF. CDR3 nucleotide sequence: TGTGCCAGCAAGCCGGGACAGCACTCTGGGGCCAACGTCCTGACTTTC.

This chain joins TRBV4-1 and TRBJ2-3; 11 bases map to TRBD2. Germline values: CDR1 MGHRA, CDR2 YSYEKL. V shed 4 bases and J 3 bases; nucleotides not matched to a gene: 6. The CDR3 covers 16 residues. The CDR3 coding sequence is TGCGCCAGCAGCCCAAGCTCTAGCGGGGGGACAGATACGCAGTATTTT. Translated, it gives CASSPSSSGGTDTQYF.

In DNA form, the CDR3 reads TGTGCCAGCAGCCGAAATCAGCCCGGAGATTCACCCCTCCACTTT. This sequence encodes CASSRNQPGDSPLHF. V and J are TRBV7-9 and TRBJ1-6; D is unclear. The CDR3 runs 15 residues. CDR1 SEHNR and CDR2 FQNEAQ come from the germline V gene (reference sequence). Trimming stripped 5 bases from V and 8 bases from J, with 16 bases between.

The CDR3 nucleotides read TGTGCCAGCAGTTTAGGGGAGCGGGACACCCGCACAGATACGCAGTATTTT. Encoded protein: CASSLGERDTRTDTQYF. The V gene is TRBV27, the J gene TRBJ2-3; a possible D gene is TRBD2 (7 bases). CDR3 length equals 17 residues. V lost 2 bases and J 1 base, leaving 16 bases between the germline ends. Germline-derived CDR1 and CDR2 are MNHEY and SMNVEV (reference sequence).

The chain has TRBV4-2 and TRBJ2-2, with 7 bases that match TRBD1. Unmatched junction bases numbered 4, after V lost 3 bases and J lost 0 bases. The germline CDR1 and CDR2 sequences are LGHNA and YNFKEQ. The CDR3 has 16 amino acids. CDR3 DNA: TGTGCCAGCAGCCATACCGGGACAGCGAACACCGGGGAGCTGTTTTTT. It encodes CASSHTGTANTGELFF.

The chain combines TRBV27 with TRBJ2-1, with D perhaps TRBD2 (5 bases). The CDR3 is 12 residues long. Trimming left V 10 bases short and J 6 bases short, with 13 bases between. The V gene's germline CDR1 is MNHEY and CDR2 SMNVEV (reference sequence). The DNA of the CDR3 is TGTGCCACCCGGGCCGGAGGCAATGAGCAGTTCTTC. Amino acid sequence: CATRAGGNEQFF.

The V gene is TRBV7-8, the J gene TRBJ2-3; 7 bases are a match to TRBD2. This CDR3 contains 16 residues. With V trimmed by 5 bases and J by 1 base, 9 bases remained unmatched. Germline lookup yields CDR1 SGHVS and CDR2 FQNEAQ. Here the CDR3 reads CASSQPMGGGTDTQYF. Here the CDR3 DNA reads TGTGCCAGCAGCCAACCCATGGGAGGGGGCACAGATACGCAGTATTTT.

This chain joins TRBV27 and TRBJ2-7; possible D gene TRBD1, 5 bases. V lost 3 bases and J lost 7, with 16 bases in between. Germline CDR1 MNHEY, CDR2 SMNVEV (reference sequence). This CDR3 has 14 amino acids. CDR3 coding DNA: TGTGCCAGCAGTTTCGGTCCAGGGTTGGGTGAGCAGTACTTC. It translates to CASSFGPGLGEQYF.

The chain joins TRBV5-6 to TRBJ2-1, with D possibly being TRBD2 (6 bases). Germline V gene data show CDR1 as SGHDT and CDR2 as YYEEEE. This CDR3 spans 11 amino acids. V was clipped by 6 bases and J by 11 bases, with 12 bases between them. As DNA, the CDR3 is TGTGCCAGCATCTCCGGGACTCAGCAGTTCTTC. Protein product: CASISGTQQFF.

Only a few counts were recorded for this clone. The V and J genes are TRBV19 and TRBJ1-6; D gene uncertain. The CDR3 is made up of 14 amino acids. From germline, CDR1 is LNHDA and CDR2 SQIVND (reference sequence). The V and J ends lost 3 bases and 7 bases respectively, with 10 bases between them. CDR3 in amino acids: CASSMSSGNSPLHF. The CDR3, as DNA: TGTGCCAGTAGTATGTCCAGCGGCAATTCACCCCTCCACTTT.

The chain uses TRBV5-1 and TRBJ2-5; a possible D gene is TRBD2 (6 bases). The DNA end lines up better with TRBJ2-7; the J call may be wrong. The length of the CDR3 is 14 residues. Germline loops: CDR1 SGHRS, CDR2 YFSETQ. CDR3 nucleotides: TGCGCCAGCAGCTTGGAGCAGGGACTGGACGAGCAGTACTTC. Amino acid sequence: CASSLEQGLDEQYF.

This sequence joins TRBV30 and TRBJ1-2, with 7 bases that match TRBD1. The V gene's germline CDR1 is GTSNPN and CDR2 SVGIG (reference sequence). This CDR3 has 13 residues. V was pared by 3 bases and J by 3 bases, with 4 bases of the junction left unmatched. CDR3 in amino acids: CAWSKTGDYGYTF. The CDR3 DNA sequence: TGTGCCTGGAGCAAAACAGGGGACTATGGCTACACCTTC.

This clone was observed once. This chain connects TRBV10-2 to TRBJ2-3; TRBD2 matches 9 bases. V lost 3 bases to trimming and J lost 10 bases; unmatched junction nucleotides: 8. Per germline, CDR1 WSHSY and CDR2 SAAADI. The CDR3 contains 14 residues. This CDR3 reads CASSDTGLAAAQYF. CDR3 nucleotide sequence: TGCGCCAGCAGTGATACGGGACTAGCCGCAGCGCAGTATTTT.

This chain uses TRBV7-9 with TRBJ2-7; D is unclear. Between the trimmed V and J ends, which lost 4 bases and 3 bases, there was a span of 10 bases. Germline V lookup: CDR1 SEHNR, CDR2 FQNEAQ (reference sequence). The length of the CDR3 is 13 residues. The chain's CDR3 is CASSSTIFYEQYF. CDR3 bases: TGTGCCAGCAGCTCTACTATATTCTACGAGCAGTACTTC.

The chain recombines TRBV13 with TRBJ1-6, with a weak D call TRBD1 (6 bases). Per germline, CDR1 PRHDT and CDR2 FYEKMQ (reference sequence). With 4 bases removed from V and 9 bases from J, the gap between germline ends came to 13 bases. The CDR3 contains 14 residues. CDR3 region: CASSSGRGFSPLHF. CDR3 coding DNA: TGTGCCAGCAGCTCGGGCAGGGGATTTTCACCCCTCCACTTT.

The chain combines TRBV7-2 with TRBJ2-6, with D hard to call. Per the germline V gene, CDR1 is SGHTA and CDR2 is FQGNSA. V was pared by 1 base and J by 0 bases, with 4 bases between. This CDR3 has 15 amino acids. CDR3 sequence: CASSLDNSGANVLTF. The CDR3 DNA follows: TGTGCCAGCAGCTTAGATAACTCTGGGGCCAACGTCCTGACTTTC.

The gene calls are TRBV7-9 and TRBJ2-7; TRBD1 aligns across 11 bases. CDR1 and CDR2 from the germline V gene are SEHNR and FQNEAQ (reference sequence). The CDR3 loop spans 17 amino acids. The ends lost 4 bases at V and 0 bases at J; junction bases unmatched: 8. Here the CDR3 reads CASSSSPGTGGSYEQYF. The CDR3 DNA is TGTGCCAGCAGCTCTAGCCCCGGGACAGGGGGCTCCTACGAGCAGTACTTC. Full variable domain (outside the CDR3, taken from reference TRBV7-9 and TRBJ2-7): DTGVSQNPRHKITKRGQNVTFRCDPISEHNRLYWYRQTLGQGPEFLTYFQNEAQLEKSRLLSDRFSAERPKGSFSTLEIQRTEQGDSAMYLCASSSSPGTGGSYEQYFGPGTRLTVT.